This T cell receptor beta chain stems from a study of OX40 agonist ivuxolimab in advanced cancers. Across the whole study: At 0.01 to 10 mg/kg, ivuxolimab was administered intravenously to patients every 2 weeks. Past anti-PD-1, anti-PD-L1 or anti-CTLA-4 therapy was accepted, and 30% to 45% had received some. Whole-study results and caveats: Clonal expansion was seen in CD4+ and CD8+ blood T cells by week 6 at 0.1 to 3.0 mg/kg.

Regarding this clone: Its antigen is undetermined.

CDR1 and CDR2 from the germline V gene are KGHSH and LQKENI. CDR3 size: 15 residues. V shed 3 bases and J 2 bases; nucleotides not matched to a gene: 4. The data were produced by immunoSEQ multiplex PCR, yet TCRdb's version contains in-frame clones alone and is incomplete. The data show tens of thousands of clones, 88% seen once. Blood samples were obtained at baseline, cycle 4 day 1, and cycle 7 day 1. The chain couples TRBV18 to TRBJ2-1, with 7 nucleotides matching TRBD2. This sample comprised CD4+ or CD8+ T cells sorted from blood, obtained in a trial of the OX40 agonist ivuxolimab. This TCR was recovered from an adult with an advanced solid tumor such as melanoma, head and neck, liver or kidney cancer. CDR3 loop: CASSPGSGPYNEQFF. The CDR3 coding sequence is TGTGCCAGCTCACCCGGTAGCGGGCCCTACAATGAGCAGTTCTTC.